This T cell receptor beta chain appears in the sequencing data of a study of blood T cells in healthy people across ages. Overall study results and limits: As age increased, TCR beta diversity per million T cells fell in a roughly linear fashion.

A second PCR, run for about 6 to 11 cycles, used a sample-barcoded 5' primer plus a J-beta primer mix. TCRdb called the 5' RACE reads again in MiXCR, with one record for every CDR3 protein. The sample has fewer than 750,000 distinct CDR3 sequences; more than 45% are singletons. Concerning this clonotype: The antigen remains undetermined.

The sequencing input was blood. This TCR was sampled from an elderly man in good health.

CDR3 coding DNA: TGCAGCGTCAGCGTTGGGGGGGGAGAGACCCAGTACTTC. Protein: CSVSVGGGETQYF. The V call is TRBV29-1, the J call TRBJ2-5; 7 bases are a match to TRBD2. The V and J ends lost 6 bases and 4 bases, in that order; junction bases with no gene match: 8. The CDR3 is made up of 13 amino acids. Germline CDR1 is SQVTM and CDR2 is ANQGSEA.